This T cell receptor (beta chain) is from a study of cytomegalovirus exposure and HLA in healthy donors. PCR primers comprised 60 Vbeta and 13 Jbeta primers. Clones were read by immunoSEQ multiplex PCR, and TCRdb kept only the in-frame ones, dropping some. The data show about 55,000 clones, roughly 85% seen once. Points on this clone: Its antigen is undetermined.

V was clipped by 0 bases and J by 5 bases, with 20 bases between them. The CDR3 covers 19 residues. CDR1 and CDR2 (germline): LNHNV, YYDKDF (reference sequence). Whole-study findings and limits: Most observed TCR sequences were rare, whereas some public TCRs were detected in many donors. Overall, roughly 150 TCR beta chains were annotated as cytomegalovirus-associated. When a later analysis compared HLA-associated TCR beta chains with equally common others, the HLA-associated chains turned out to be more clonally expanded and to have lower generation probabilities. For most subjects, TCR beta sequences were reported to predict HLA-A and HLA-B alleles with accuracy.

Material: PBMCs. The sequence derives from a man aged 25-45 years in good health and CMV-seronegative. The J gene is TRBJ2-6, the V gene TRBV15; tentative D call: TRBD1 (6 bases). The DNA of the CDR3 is TGTGCCACCAGCAGAGATAGTCGGGGTCAGGGGTTTAGGGCCAACGTCCTGACTTTC. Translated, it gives CATSRDSRGQGFRANVLTF. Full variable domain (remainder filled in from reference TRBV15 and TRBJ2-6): DAMVIQNPRYQVTQFGKPVTLSCSQTLNHNVMYWYQQKSSQAPKLLFHYYDKDFNNEADTPDNFQSRRPNTSFCFLDIRSPGLGDTAMYLCATSRDSRGQGFRANVLTFGAGSRLTVL.